This T cell receptor (beta chain) is drawn from a study of CD8 T cells in Susac syndrome. The multiple sclerosis control group consisted of treatment-naive patients whose relapsing-remitting disease, which was either stable or active, fulfilled revised McDonald criteria. Reverse transcription used roughly 0.45 to 1 ug RNA and random hexamers. With immunoSEQ multiplex PCR, TCR beta CDR3 was amplified across 54 Vbeta and 13 Jbeta. One entry per CDR3 protein results from TCRdb running MiXCR on the immunoSEQ multiplex PCR reads. The sample lists almost 450,000 distinct CDR3 sequences, 75% to 90% occurring once. Points from the study as a whole: Regarding the TCR sequencing and HLA analysis, the study admitted that a relatively small number of individuals were involved.

Per germline, CDR1 MNHEY and CDR2 SMNVEV (reference sequence). Trimming removed 5 bases from V and 0 bases from J; junction bases left unmatched: 23. The CDR3 sequence is 21 residues long. In the case of this clonotype: Its specificity is not known.

This chain links TRBV27 with TRBJ2-7; TRBD2 matches at 9 bases. The sequenced material came from CD8+ T cells from PBMCs. The receptor was derived from a human donor with multiple sclerosis. The CDR3 loop reads CASSPLDFFSGSGPFSYEQYF. In nucleotides, the CDR3 is TGTGCCAGCAGTCCCCTCGACTTCTTTAGCGGGAGTGGGCCTTTCTCCTACGAGCAGTACTTC.